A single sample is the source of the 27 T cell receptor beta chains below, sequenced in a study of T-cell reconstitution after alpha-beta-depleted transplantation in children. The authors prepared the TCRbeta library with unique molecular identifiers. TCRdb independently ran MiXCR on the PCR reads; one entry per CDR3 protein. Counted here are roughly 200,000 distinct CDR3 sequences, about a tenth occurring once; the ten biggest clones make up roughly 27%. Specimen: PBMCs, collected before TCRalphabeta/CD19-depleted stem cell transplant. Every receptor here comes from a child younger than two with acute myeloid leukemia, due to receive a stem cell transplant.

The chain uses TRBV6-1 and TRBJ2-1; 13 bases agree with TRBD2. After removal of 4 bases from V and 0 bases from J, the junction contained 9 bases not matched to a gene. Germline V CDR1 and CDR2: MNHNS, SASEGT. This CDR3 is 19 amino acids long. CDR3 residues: CASSATSGRTQSSYNEQFF. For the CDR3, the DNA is TGTGCCAGCAGTGCGACTAGCGGGAGGACCCAAAGCTCCTACAATGAGCAGTTCTTC.

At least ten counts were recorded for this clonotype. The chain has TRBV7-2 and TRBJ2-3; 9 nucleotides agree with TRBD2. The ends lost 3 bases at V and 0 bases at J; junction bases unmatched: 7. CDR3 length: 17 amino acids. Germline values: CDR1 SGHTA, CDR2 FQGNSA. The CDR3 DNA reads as TGTGCCAGCAGCTTGGTGGCTAGCGGGATTAGCACAGATACGCAGTATTTT. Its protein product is CASSLVASGISTDTQYF.

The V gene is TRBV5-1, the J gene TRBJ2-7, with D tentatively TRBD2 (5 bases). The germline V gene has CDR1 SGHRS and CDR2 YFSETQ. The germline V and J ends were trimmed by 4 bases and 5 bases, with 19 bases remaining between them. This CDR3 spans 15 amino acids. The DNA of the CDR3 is TGCGCCAGCAGCCCGAAAGACTATGACTACGACGAGCAGTACTTC. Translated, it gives CASSPKDYDYDEQYF.

CDR3 residues: CASSRKYQETQYF. CDR3 sequence (DNA): TGTGCCAGCAGCCGAAAGTACCAAGAGACCCAGTACTTC. The genes are TRBV7-6 and TRBJ2-5; D remains ambiguous. The CDR3 is 13 amino acids. Trimming shortened V by 5 bases and J by 0 bases, and 7 bases separated the two germline ends. Germline assignment: CDR1 SGHVS and CDR2 FNYEAQ. Using reference TRBV7-6 and TRBJ2-5 for the parts outside the CDR3, the full variable domain is GAGVSQSPRYKVTKRGQDVALRCDPISGHVSLYWYRQALGQGPEFLTYFNYEAQQDKSGLPNDRFSAERPEGSISTLTIQRTEQRDSAMYRCASSRKYQETQYFGPGTRLLVL.

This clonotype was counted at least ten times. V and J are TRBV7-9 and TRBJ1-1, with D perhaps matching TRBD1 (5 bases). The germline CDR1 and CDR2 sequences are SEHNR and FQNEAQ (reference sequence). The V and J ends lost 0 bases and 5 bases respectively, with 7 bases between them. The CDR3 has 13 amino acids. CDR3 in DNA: TGTGCCAGCAGCTTAGCGGAGGGGACTGAAGCTTTCTTT. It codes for CASSLAEGTEAFF.

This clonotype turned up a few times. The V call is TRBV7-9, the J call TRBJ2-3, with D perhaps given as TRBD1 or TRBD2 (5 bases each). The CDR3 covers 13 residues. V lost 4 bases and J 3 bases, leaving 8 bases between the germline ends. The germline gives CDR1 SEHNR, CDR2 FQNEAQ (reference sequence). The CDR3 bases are TGTGCCAGCAGCTGGGACCGGACAGATACGCAGTATTTT. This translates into CASSWDRTDTQYF.

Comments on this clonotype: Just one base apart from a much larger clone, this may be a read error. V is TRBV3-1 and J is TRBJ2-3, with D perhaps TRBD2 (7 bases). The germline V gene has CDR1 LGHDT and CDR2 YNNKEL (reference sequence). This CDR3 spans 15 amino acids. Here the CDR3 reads CASSQEWGGADTLYF. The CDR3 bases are TGTGCCAGCAGCCAAGAATGGGGGGGCGCGGATACGCTGTATTTT.

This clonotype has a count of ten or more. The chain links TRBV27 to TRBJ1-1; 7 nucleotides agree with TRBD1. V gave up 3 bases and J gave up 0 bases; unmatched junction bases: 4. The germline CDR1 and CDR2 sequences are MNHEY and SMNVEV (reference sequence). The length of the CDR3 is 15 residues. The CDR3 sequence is CASSFQGGMNTEAFF. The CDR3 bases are TGTGCCAGCAGTTTTCAAGGGGGCATGAACACTGAAGCTTTCTTT.

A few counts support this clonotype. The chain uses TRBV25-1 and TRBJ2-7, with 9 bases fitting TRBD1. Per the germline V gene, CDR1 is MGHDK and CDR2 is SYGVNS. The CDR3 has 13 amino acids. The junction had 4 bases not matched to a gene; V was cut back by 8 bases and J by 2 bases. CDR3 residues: CASSWDRAYEQYF. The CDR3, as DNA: TGTGCCAGCTCTTGGGACAGGGCCTACGAGCAGTACTTC.

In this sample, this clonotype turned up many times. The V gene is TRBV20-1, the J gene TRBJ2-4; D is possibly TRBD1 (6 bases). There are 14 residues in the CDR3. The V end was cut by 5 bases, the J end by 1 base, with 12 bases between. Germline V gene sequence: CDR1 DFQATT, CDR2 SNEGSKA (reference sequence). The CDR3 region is CSAQDQGAKNIQYF. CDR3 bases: TGCAGTGCTCAAGACCAGGGGGCCAAAAACATTCAGTACTTC.

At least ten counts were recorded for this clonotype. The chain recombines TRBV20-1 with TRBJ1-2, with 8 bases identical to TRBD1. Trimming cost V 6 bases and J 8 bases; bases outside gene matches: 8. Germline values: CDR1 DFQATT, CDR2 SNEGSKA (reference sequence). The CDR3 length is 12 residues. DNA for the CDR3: TGCAGTGCCCTCAGGGGGCAGGAAGGCTACACCTTC. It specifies CSALRGQEGYTF.

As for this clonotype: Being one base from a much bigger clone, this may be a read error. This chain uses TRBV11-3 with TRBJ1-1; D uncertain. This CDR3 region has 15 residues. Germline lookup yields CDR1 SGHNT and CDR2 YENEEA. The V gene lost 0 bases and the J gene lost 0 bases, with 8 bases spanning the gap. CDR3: CASSLEDGLNTEAFF. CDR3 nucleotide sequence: TGTGCCAGCAGCTTAGAGGACGGATTGAACACTGAAGCTTTCTTT.

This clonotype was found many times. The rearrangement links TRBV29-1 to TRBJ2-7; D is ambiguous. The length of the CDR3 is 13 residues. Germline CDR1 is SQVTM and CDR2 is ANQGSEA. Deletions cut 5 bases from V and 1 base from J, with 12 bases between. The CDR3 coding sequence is TGCAGCGTTTCCTCCGACTGGTCCTACGAGCAGTACTTC. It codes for CSVSSDWSYEQYF.

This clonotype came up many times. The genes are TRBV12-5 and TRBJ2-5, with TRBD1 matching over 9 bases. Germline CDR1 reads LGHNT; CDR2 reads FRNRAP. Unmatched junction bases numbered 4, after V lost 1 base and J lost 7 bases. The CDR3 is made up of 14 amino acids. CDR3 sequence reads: CASGLEGQGTTQYF. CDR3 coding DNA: TGTGCTAGTGGTTTGGAGGGACAGGGCACGACCCAGTACTTC.

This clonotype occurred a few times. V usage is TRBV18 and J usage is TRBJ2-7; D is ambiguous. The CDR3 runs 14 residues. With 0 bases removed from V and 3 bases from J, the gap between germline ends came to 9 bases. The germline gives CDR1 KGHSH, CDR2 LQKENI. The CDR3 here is CASSPPSGIYEQYF. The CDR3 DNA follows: TGTGCCAGCTCACCACCGTCTGGCATCTACGAGCAGTACTTC.

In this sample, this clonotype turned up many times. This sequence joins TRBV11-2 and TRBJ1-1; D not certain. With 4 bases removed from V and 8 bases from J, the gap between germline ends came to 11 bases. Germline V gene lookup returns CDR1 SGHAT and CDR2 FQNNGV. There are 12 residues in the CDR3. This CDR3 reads CASSSSEDEAFF. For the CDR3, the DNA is TGTGCCAGCAGCTCCTCAGAAGACGAAGCTTTCTTT. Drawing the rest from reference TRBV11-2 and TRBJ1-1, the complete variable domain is EAGVAQSPRYKIIEKRQSVAFWCNPISGHATLYWYQQILGQGPKLLIQFQNNGVVDDSQLPKDRFSAERLKGVDSTLKIQPAKLEDSAVYLCASSSSEDEAFFGQGTRLTVV.

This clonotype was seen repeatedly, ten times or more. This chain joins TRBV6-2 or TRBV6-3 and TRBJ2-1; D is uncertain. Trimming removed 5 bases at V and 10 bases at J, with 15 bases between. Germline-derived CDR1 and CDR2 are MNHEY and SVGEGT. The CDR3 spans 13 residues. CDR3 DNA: TGTGCCAGCAGTCCCCGGACCTTCCAAGAGCAGTTCTTC. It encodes CASSPRTFQEQFF.

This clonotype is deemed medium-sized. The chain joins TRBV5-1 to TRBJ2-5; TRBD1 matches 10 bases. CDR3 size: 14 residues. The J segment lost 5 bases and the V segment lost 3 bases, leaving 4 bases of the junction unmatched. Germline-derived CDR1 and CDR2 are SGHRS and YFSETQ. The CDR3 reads CASSSGQGIETQYF. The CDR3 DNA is TGCGCCAGCAGCTCGGGACAGGGGATTGAGACCCAGTACTTC.

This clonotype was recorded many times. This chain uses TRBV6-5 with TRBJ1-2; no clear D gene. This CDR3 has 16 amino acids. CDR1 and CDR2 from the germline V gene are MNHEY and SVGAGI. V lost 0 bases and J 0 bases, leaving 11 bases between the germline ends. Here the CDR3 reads CASSYSYTRSNYGYTF. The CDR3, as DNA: TGTGCCAGCAGTTACTCGTATACCAGGTCTAACTATGGCTACACCTTC.

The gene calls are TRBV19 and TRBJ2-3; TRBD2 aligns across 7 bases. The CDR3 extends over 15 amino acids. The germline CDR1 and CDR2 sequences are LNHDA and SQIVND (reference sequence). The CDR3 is CAPRGLKGDGNTQYF. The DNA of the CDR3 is TGTGCACCAAGGGGACTAAAAGGGGACGGAAATACGCAGTATTTT.

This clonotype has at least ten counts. This CDR3 reads CAWSGQTNEKLFF. Written as DNA, the CDR3 is TGTGCCTGGAGTGGACAAACTAATGAAAAACTGTTTTTT. The rearrangement joins TRBV30 to TRBJ1-4, with D unresolved. The CDR3 runs to 13 residues. Trimming took 1 base from V and 1 from J, leaving 4 bases between them. Germline values: CDR1 GTSNPN, CDR2 SVGIG (reference sequence).

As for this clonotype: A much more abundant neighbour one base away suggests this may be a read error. The CDR3 sequence: CASSLGFGNDQFF. In DNA form, the CDR3 reads TGTGCCAGCAGTTTAGGTTTCGGGAATGACCAGTTCTTC. The chain employs TRBV27 and TRBJ2-1; the D gene is possibly TRBD2 (5 bases). This CDR3 is 13 amino acids long. Per germline, CDR1 MNHEY and CDR2 SMNVEV (reference sequence).

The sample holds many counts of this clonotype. The CDR3, as DNA: TGTGCCAGCAGGCTGGATTACGAGCAGTACTTC. Translated: CASRLDYEQYF. This chain uses TRBV28 with TRBJ2-7, with D hard to call. There are 11 residues in the CDR3. CDR1 and CDR2 (germline): MDHEN, SYDVKM. V gave up 6 bases and J gave up 4 bases, with 7 bases separating them.

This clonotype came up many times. CDR3 loop: CSANSLAGGGAGELFF. DNA for the CDR3: TGCAGTGCTAATTCCCTAGCGGGAGGGGGTGCCGGGGAGCTGTTTTTT. The gene calls are TRBV20-1 and TRBJ2-2; the match to TRBD2 covers 12 bases. The junction had 9 bases not matched to a gene; V was cut back by 4 bases and J by 6 bases. There are 16 residues in the CDR3. Germline loops: CDR1 DFQATT, CDR2 SNEGSKA (reference sequence).

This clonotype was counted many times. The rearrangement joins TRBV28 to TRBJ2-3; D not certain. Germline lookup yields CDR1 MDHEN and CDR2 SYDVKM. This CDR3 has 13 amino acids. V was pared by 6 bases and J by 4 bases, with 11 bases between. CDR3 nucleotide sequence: TGTGCCAGCAGCTCCCTAGGACCAGATACGCAGTATTTT. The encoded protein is CASSSLGPDTQYF.

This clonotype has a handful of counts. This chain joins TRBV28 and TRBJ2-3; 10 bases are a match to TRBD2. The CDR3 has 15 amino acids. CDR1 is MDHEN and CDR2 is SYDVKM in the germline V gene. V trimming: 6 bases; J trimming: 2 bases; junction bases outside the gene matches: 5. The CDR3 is CASSLAGALTDTQYF. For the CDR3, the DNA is TGTGCCAGCAGCCTAGCGGGAGCCCTCACAGATACGCAGTATTTT.

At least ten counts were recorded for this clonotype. CDR3 nucleotides: TGCGCCAGCAGCTTGCCGGACAACTATGGCTACACCTTC. Translation gives CASSLPDNYGYTF. The genes are TRBV5-1 and TRBJ1-2; unclear D gene. CDR1 and CDR2 (germline): SGHRS, YFSETQ. Trimming shortened V by 1 base and J by 2 bases, and 6 bases separated the two germline ends. The CDR3 extends over 13 amino acids.